One sample yielded the 30 T cell receptor beta chains listed below, sequenced in a study of low-dose radiotherapy and immunotherapy resistance in tumors. The time point is: before trial treatment. First-strand cDNA used TRAV- and TRBV-specific primers, covering alpha and beta chains. For amplifying TCRs, the PCR ran for approximately 21 cycles with Phusion, which was used together with a constant-region primer and the adapter on the V primers. TCRdb ran MiXCR on the reads and lists one entry per CDR3 protein. The sample carries tens of thousands of distinct CDR3 sequences, 30% to 40% recorded once. The material was PBMCs, obtained before treatment. The receptors derive from a female donor with ovarian cancer.

This clonotype has ten or more counts. The chain is built from TRBV7-9 and TRBJ1-1; no firm D call. From germline, CDR1 is SEHNR and CDR2 FQNEAQ (reference sequence). This CDR3 is built from 14 residues. Trimming removed 3 bases at V and 2 bases at J, with 10 bases between. The CDR3 loop is CASSLAGTNTEAFF. The CDR3 region has the DNA TGTGCCAGCAGCTTGGCAGGAACTAACACTGAAGCTTTCTTT.

The chain is built from TRBV20-1 and TRBJ1-1, with 7 bases fitting TRBD1. The junction had 6 bases not matched to a gene; V was cut back by 7 bases and J by 1 base. There are 13 residues in the CDR3. The germline V gene has CDR1 DFQATT and CDR2 SNEGSKA (reference sequence). CDR3 nucleotides: TGCAGTGTTAATCACAGGGGGAACACTGAAGCTTTCTTT. Protein: CSVNHRGNTEAFF.

This clonotype was detected only a few times. The rearrangement joins TRBV28 to TRBJ1-1; no reliable D call. Trimming stripped 5 bases from V and 5 bases from J, with 6 bases between. The CDR3 loop spans 11 amino acids. The germline V gene has CDR1 MDHEN and CDR2 SYDVKM. In DNA, the CDR3 is TGTGCCAGCAGTCCGAGTACTGAAGCTTTCTTT. This encodes CASSPSTEAFF.

This clonotype came up many times. An end of the junction differs from the germline gene, which may be a read error. V gene TRBV23-1 combines with J gene TRBJ1-1, with TRBD1 as a possible D gene (6 bases). TRBV23-1 is filed as an ORF, its function uncertain. This CDR3 comprises 15 residues. CDR3 loop: CASRDRGGVNTEAFF. As DNA, the CDR3 is TGTGCCAGCAGAGACCGGGGGGGCGTGAACACTGAAGCTTTCTTT.

In this sample, this clonotype turned up many times. The V call is TRBV29-1, the J call TRBJ1-1; the D is unclear. CDR3 size: 11 residues. Germline CDR1 SQVTM, CDR2 ANQGSEA. With 7 bases removed from V and 7 bases from J, the gap between germline ends came to 13 bases. This CDR3 reads CSGEDPGEAFF. The CDR3 nucleotides are TGCAGCGGGGAAGACCCGGGTGAAGCTTTCTTT.

This clonotype was found many times. This chain connects TRBV15 to TRBJ2-7; 10 bases align to TRBD2. The CDR3 is 17 residues long. Germline V CDR1 and CDR2: LNHNV, YYDKDF (reference sequence). J gave up 1 base and V 0 bases, and 6 bases lay outside the gene matches. The DNA of the CDR3 is TGTGCCACCAGCAGAGACCGCGGACTAGCGGTTTCCTACGAGCAGTACTTC. This sequence encodes CATSRDRGLAVSYEQYF.

This clonotype has only a few counts. V gene TRBV28 combines with J gene TRBJ2-3; TRBD2 matches 11 bases. Trimming removed 6 bases from V and 7 bases from J; junction bases left unmatched: 9. Germline V gene sequence: CDR1 MDHEN, CDR2 SYDVKM. The CDR3 contains 15 residues. CDR3 bases: TGTGCCAGCAGCTCTGGCACTAGCGGGAGTCATACGCAGTATTTT. Its protein product is CASSSGTSGSHTQYF.

V is TRBV12-3 or TRBV12-4 and J is TRBJ2-7; D is ambiguous. The CDR3 has 14 amino acids. V was cut by 3 bases and J by 2 bases, with 11 bases left in between. The CDR3, as DNA: TGTGCCAGCAGTTTTAGCATTCAGGCCTACGAGCAGTACTTC. This translates into CASSFSIQAYEQYF.

The chain carries TRBV2 and TRBJ2-2; D remains ambiguous. Trimming took off 6 bases at V and 2 bases at J, with 10 bases between the two ends. CDR1 SNHLY and CDR2 FYNNEI come from the germline V gene. The CDR3 runs to 14 residues. The CDR3 sequence is CASRRSLNTGELFF. CDR3 bases: TGTGCCAGCAGGCGATCTTTAAACACCGGGGAGCTGTTTTTT. The variable domain in full, completed from reference TRBV2 and TRBJ2-2, reads EPEVTQTPSHQVTQMGQEVILRCVPISNHLYFYWYRQILGQKVEFLVSFYNNEISEKSEIFDDQFSVERPDGSNFTLKIRSTKLEDSAMYFCASRRSLNTGELFFGEGSRLTVL.

This clonotype is medium-sized by share. V and J are TRBV28 and TRBJ2-1, with D perhaps matching TRBD2 (5 bases). The CDR3 totals 11 residues. Germline-derived CDR1 and CDR2 are MDHEN and SYDVKM. Trimming pared 6 bases from V and 9 bases from J, leaving 9 bases between. CDR3 nucleotide sequence: TGTGCCAGCAGCCCAGGAGGTGAGCAGTTCTTC. It yields the protein CASSPGGEQFF. Together with reference TRBV28 and TRBJ2-1, the CDR3 gives the full variable domain: DVKVTQSSRYLVKRTGEKVFLECVQDMDHENMFWYRQDPGLGLRLIYFSYDVKMKEKGDIPEGYSVSREKKERFSLILESASTNQTSMYLCASSPGGEQFFGPGTRLTVL.

This clonotype was found many times. This chain links TRBV11-3 with TRBJ1-4, with D unclear. Germline CDR1 reads SGHNT; CDR2 reads YENEEA. The V end lost 4 bases, the J end lost 4 bases, and 13 bases lay between the germline ends. The CDR3 is 15 amino acids. The DNA for the CDR3 is TGTGCCAGCAGCTACGCCTCGGACGGTAATGAAAAACTGTTTTTT. It encodes CASSYASDGNEKLFF.

This clonotype was observed many times. Written as DNA, the CDR3 is TGTGCCAGCAGCTTGGTGCAGGGTCTGAACACTGAAGCTTTCTTT. Translation gives CASSLVQGLNTEAFF. The chain combines TRBV5-4 with TRBJ1-1, with D possibly TRBD1 on 5 matching bases. Trimming cost V 0 bases and J 0 bases, with 9 bases left between them. Germline CDR1 is SGHNT and CDR2 is YYREEE (reference sequence). CDR3 length: 15 amino acids.

Many counts were recorded for this clonotype. The V gene is TRBV15, the J gene TRBJ2-5; perhaps TRBD1 as D (5 bases). Germline-derived CDR1 and CDR2 are LNHNV and YYDKDF (reference sequence). The CDR3 contains 13 residues. Trimming removed 1 base from V and 3 bases from J, with 6 bases in between. CDR3 DNA sequence: TGTGCCACCAGCAGAGGACAGAAAGAGACCCAGTACTTC. Translation: CATSRGQKETQYF. Full variable domain (remainder filled in from reference TRBV15 and TRBJ2-5): DAMVIQNPRYQVTQFGKPVTLSCSQTLNHNVMYWYQQKSSQAPKLLFHYYDKDFNNEADTPDNFQSRRPNTSFCFLDIRSPGLGDTAMYLCATSRGQKETQYFGPGTRLLVL.

This clonotype was recorded at least ten times. The rearrangement links TRBV27 to TRBJ2-7; D is possibly TRBD2 (6 bases). Looked up from germline, CDR1 is MNHEY and CDR2 is SMNVEV (reference sequence). V was shortened by 6 bases and J by 5 bases, with 14 bases between the two germline ends. The CDR3 runs to 13 residues. The CDR3 is CASRRDSANEQYF. CDR3 DNA sequence: TGTGCCAGCAGGCGGGACTCTGCCAACGAGCAGTACTTC.

This clonotype was recorded many times. The chain carries TRBV9 and TRBJ2-1; 10 positions agree with TRBD2. The CDR3 length is 15 residues. Germline V gene data show CDR1 as SGDLS and CDR2 as YYNGEE. Unmatched junction bases numbered 5, after V lost 3 bases and J lost 5 bases. CDR3 in amino acids: CASSALLAGNNEQFF. CDR3 sequence (DNA): TGTGCCAGCAGCGCCTTACTAGCGGGGAACAATGAGCAGTTCTTC.

This chain joins TRBV11-3 and TRBJ1-6, with no clear D. Trimming stripped 4 bases from V and 4 bases from J, with 8 bases between. The V gene's germline CDR1 is SGHNT and CDR2 YENEEA. The length of the CDR3 is 14 residues. The CDR3 bases are TGTGCCAGCAGCTACGGGCCTTATAATTCACCCCTCCACTTT. Translation gives CASSYGPYNSPLHF.

This clonotype has a count of ten or more. V and J are TRBV20-1 and TRBJ2-3; D gene unclear. Per the germline V gene, CDR1 is DFQATT and CDR2 is SNEGSKA (reference sequence). The V and J ends lost 5 bases and 2 bases respectively, with 14 bases between them. This CDR3 is built from 14 residues. The CDR3 DNA is TGCAGTGCTGGGCCTCCGTACTCCACAGATACGCAGTATTTT. Its protein product is CSAGPPYSTDTQYF.

This clonotype was counted many times. CDR3 loop: CASGEGTSGSIDDIEQFF. The CDR3 nucleotides read TGTGCCAGCGGAGAGGGGACTAGCGGGAGTATAGACGATATTGAGCAGTTCTTC. This chain links TRBV6-2 or TRBV6-3 with TRBJ2-1; 14 bases align to TRBD2. With V trimmed by 8 bases and J by 9 bases, 18 bases remained unmatched. CDR1 and CDR2 (germline): MNHEY, SVGEGT. The CDR3 is 18 amino acids.

This clonotype was counted ten times or more. The genes are TRBV6-2 or TRBV6-3 and TRBJ1-1; D call uncertain. CDR1 is MNHEY and CDR2 is SVGEGT in the germline V gene. The V end lost 4 bases, the J end lost 9 bases, and 21 bases lay between the germline ends. This CDR3 has 15 residues. CDR3 nucleotides: TGTGCCAGCAGTTCCCGCCCAACGGGCCGACCACAAGCTTTCTTT. Amino acids: CASSSRPTGRPQAFF.

Points on this clonotype: A read error is likely here: a far larger clone is one base away. The chain couples TRBV7-3 to TRBJ2-5; perhaps TRBD1 as D (6 bases). The germline gives CDR1 SGHTA, CDR2 FQGTGA. Trimming stripped 4 bases from V and 6 bases from J, with 18 bases between. The CDR3 loop spans 15 amino acids. The CDR3 DNA is TGTGCCAGCAGCTGGGCCGGGACATTGGGGAAGACCCAGTACTTC. Amino acid sequence: CASSWAGTLGKTQYF. The entire variable domain, with the rest obtained from reference TRBV7-3 and TRBJ2-5, is as follows: GAGVSQTPSNKVTEKGKYVELRCDPISGHTALYWYRQSLGQGPEFLIYFQGTGAADDSGLPNDRFFAVRPEGSVSTLKIQRTERGDSAVYLCASSWAGTLGKTQYFGPGTRLLVL.

The V gene is TRBV6-1, the J gene TRBJ2-3, with 9 bases identical to TRBD2. V lost 7 bases, J lost 2 bases, and 7 bases stayed unmatched. This CDR3 is 15 amino acids long. Looked up from germline, CDR1 is MNHNS and CDR2 is SASEGT. The CDR3 DNA follows: TGTGCCAGCACGGAGACTAGCGGCTTCACAGATACGCAGTATTTT. It translates to CASTETSGFTDTQYF.

The V gene is TRBV29-1, the J gene TRBJ2-3, with 7 bases fitting TRBD1. Germline V gene sequence: CDR1 SQVTM, CDR2 ANQGSEA. The length of the CDR3 is 17 residues. J was trimmed by 1 base and V by 5 bases; bases with no gene match: 15. The CDR3, as DNA: TGCAGCGTTAAGGGACAGCACGATCTAGCTGGCACAGATACGCAGTATTTT. Its protein is CSVKGQHDLAGTDTQYF.

This clonotype has ten or more counts. The chain combines TRBV29-1 with TRBJ1-1, with unresolved D. V lost 1 base and J lost 6, with 9 bases in between. The length of the CDR3 is 12 residues. Germline CDR1 and CDR2: SQVTM and ANQGSEA. The chain's CDR3 is CSVEGLDAEAFF. CDR3 DNA: TGCAGCGTTGAAGGTTTGGACGCTGAAGCTTTCTTT.

The table lists this clonotype with many counts. The genes are TRBV4-1 and TRBJ2-1, with 9 bases that match TRBD2. The junction had 26 bases not matched to a gene; V was cut back by 2 bases and J by 6 bases. The length of the CDR3 is 22 residues. The germline V gene has CDR1 MGHRA and CDR2 YSYEKL. The DNA of the CDR3 is TGCGCCAGCAGCCAACAAACCCCTAGCGGGAACGTAAAGAAGTACATAAGCAATGAGCAGTTCTTC. Amino acids: CASSQQTPSGNVKKYISNEQFF.

This rearrangement joins TRBV2 to TRBJ2-2; possible D gene TRBD1, 7 bases. V gave up 7 bases and J gave up 4 bases, with 13 bases separating them. The CDR3 runs to 14 residues. The germline gives CDR1 SNHLY, CDR2 FYNNEI. The CDR3 region has the DNA TGTGCCAGCATAAGACAGGGAGGCACCGGGGAGCTGTTTTTT. Amino acid sequence: CASIRQGGTGELFF.

The CDR3 DNA is TGTGCCAGCAGTGAACTTGGTTACTTTGTTCGGCTTGGCTACACCTTC. As protein: CASSELGYFVRLGYTF. V is TRBV6-1 and J is TRBJ1-2, with no clear D. The V gene's germline CDR1 is MNHNS and CDR2 SASEGT. V dropped 2 bases and J dropped 7 bases, with 20 bases sitting between them. The CDR3 is made up of 16 amino acids.

This clonotype was detected once. J is TRBJ2-7 and V is TRBV7-2, with no clear D. The germline V and J ends were trimmed by 4 bases and 2 bases, with 12 bases remaining between them. Germline V gene lookup returns CDR1 SGHTA and CDR2 FQGNSA. The CDR3 covers 14 residues. The CDR3 region is CASSSLAVTYEQYF. The CDR3 DNA reads as TGTGCCAGCAGCTCATTAGCAGTTACCTACGAGCAGTACTTC.

This clonotype was found many times. V gene TRBV12-3 or TRBV12-4 combines with J gene TRBJ1-5; weak D call: TRBD1 (6 bases). This CDR3 has 13 residues. Deletions cut 5 bases from V and 5 bases from J, with 10 bases between. The CDR3 nucleotides are TGTGCCAGCAGTCCCGCAGGGGATCAGCCCCAGCATTTT. Its protein is CASSPAGDQPQHF.

This clonotype has at least ten counts. The V call is TRBV10-3, the J call TRBJ2-7; 12 bases match TRBD2. Germline V CDR1 and CDR2: ENHRY, SYGVKD. CDR3 length: 19 residues. J lost 2 bases, V lost 4 bases, and 15 bases had no gene match. The CDR3 spells CAISGRTSGKAGNTYEQYF. CDR3 bases: TGTGCCATCAGTGGACGGACTAGCGGGAAAGCGGGGAATACCTACGAGCAGTACTTC.

V gene TRBV3-1 combines with J gene TRBJ1-6; maybe TRBD1 (5 bases). V shed 4 bases and J shed 5 bases, with 9 bases lying between them. The length of the CDR3 is 14 residues. Germline assignment: CDR1 LGHDT and CDR2 YNNKEL (reference sequence). The CDR3 loop reads CASSPGRNNSPLHF. The CDR3 region has the DNA TGTGCCAGCAGCCCGGGACGGAATAATTCACCCCTCCACTTT.